The count of the clone carrying this T cell receptor beta chain is one. Its target is not known. This sample was included in a study of cytomegalovirus exposure and HLA in healthy donors. Turning to the study itself: There were about 86 million unique TCRs (from HLA-typed donors) in an early data release. Notes on the study in general: Earlier analysis yielded a pattern in which most TCR beta V segments were productive about 90% or about 30% of the time. An analysis that was carried out later associated fewer than 20,000 TCR beta sequences with HLA alleles at 0.05 false discovery rate.

PCR amplification relied on 60 Vbeta primers (plus 13 Jbeta primers). Study processing details: The count from a later analysis was tens of millions of unique TCR beta chains, 9.5 million to 13 million of them shared. Sequenced by immunoSEQ multiplex PCR; TCRdb stores in-frame clones only, minus some. That table is the source of V, J and clone size, and D and trimming were worked out from the DNA. This repertoire shows 200,000 to 250,000 clones, about 75% found once; its top ten account for under 2%. Germline lookup yields CDR1 SGHRS and CDR2 YFSETQ. The germline V and J ends were trimmed by 0 bases and 3 bases, with 9 bases remaining between them. This CDR3 has 15 amino acids.

The TCR comes from a woman in her twenties or thirties in good health and CMV-seronegative. This chain links TRBV5-1 with TRBJ2-2, with D possibly TRBD1 on 6 matching bases. The sequencing input was PBMCs. In DNA form, the CDR3 reads TGCGCCAGCAGCTTGGGACAGGTTCACACCGGGGAGCTGTTTTTT. Translation: CASSLGQVHTGELFF.